The TCR beta chain described here comes from a study of OX40 agonist ivuxolimab in advanced cancers. For the study at large: While on treatment, patients had intravenous ivuxolimab at 0.01 to 10 mg/kg every 2 weeks. Broader study findings: More expanded clones were found, on average, in CD8+ than in CD4+ T cells.

Worth noting for this clone: Its antigen is currently unknown.

V was trimmed by 9 bases and J by 4 bases, leaving 16 bases between them. The length of the CDR3 is 13 residues. Produced via immunoSEQ multiplex PCR; TCRdb's table is partial and in-frame only. The sample has 55,000 to 60,000 clones; about four fifths are singletons. This clonotype was sampled from an adult with an advanced solid tumor such as melanoma, head and neck, liver or kidney cancer. The rearrangement uses TRBV6-7 and TRBJ2-7; possibly TRBD1 for D (5 bases). TRBV6-7 is recorded as an ORF, its role being uncertain. Sequenced material: CD4+ or CD8+ T cells sorted from blood, taken in a trial of the OX40 agonist ivuxolimab. CDR3 sequence: CARTSQGQYEQYF. The CDR3 DNA follows: TGTGCCAGGACCTCCCAGGGCCAATACGAGCAGTACTTC.